This record covers a single T cell receptor beta chain. Its antigen remains unidentified. The data derive from a study of cytomegalovirus exposure and HLA in healthy donors. Deletions cut 5 bases from V and 4 bases from J, with 9 bases between. Germline V gene sequence: CDR1 SGHAT, CDR2 FQNNGV. The length of the CDR3 is 13 residues. PCR was performed using 60 Vbeta and 13 Jbeta primers. The assay was immunoSEQ multiplex PCR, and TCRdb's table has in-frame clones only and misses some. The sample yields under 200,000 clones, roughly 75% seen once. Broader study findings: Associated with cytomegalovirus, according to the listing, were around 160 TCR beta chains. Reports indicate that TCR beta sequences accurately predicted the HLA-A and HLA-B alleles of most subjects.

The material sequenced was PBMCs. V and J are TRBV11-2 and TRBJ1-5; maybe TRBD1 (6 bases). The clonotype comes from a male donor in good health and CMV-seronegative. The CDR3 is CASSIQGNQPQHF. The CDR3 nucleotides are TGTGCCAGCAGCATACAGGGTAATCAGCCCCAGCATTTT.